This entry features one T cell receptor beta chain sequence. After removal of 4 bases from V and 4 bases from J, the junction contained 9 bases not matched to a gene. CDR1 is MNHEY and CDR2 is SMNVEV in the germline V gene (reference sequence). The CDR3 totals 16 residues. The sample belongs to a study of blood T cell repertoires in COVID-19. At the level of the study: Samples of COVID-19 (acute and convalescent) were obtained from the United States, Italy and Spain. T cells, B-cell-depleted T cells, or PBMCs provided the cDNA or gDNA that served as material.

Using immunoSEQ multiplex PCR, the repertoire was profiled, and TCRdb retains in-frame clones only, with some absent. The table lists 170,000 or so clones, around 87% of them singletons. The sequenced material came from peripheral blood. The chain carries TRBV27 and TRBJ2-3, with 9 bases lining up with TRBD2. The receptor was isolated from a man in his sixties with COVID-19, enrolled during active disease. The CDR3 DNA reads TGTGCCAGCAGTTCGGTTATGCGGGGGGGCGCAGATACGCAGTATTTT. Translated: CASSSVMRGGADTQYF.